This TCR beta chain was sequenced during a study of vaccination effects on CD4 cells after COVID-19. Concerning this clone itself: Its antigen is not identified.

Repertoires were generated with immunoSEQ multiplex PCR, while TCRdb's copy carries only in-frame clones and drops some. The sample lists about 47,000 clones, approximately 70% occurring once. The CDR3 runs 16 residues. The germline gives CDR1 DFQATT, CDR2 SNEGSKA (reference sequence). J gave up 2 bases and V 3 bases, and 12 bases lay outside the gene matches. Culturing for more than 9 days preceded CD4+ T cell isolation. Two doses of BNT162b2 or mRNA-1273 vaccine were administered to participants. Half the medium was replaced with IL-2 medium on days 3 and 7. The sample here was CD4+ T cells from PBMCs cultured without peptide, taken after COVID-19 vaccination. V usage is TRBV20-1 and J usage is TRBJ2-5, with TRBD1 matching over 7 bases. This clonotype was sampled from a human donor who received a COVID-19 vaccine. This chain's CDR3 is CSASAPGQYPQETQYF. CDR3 nucleotides: TGCAGTGCTAGTGCACCGGGACAGTACCCGCAAGAGACCCAGTACTTC.